Below are 32 T cell receptor beta chains sequenced from a single sample in a study of patients and donors after allogeneic stem cell transplantation. Each CDR3 protein is one row after TCRdb ran MiXCR on the RT-PCR reads. The profile shows 800,000 to 1,000,000 distinct CDR3 sequences, roughly 18% of them singletons. The sample was blood, either unsorted or a sorted T cell fraction (not recorded which). The receptors originated from a human donor who was either an allogeneic HSCT recipient or a stem cell or donor lymphocyte infusion donor (not recorded which). It is not recorded whose cells these are; they may come from a transplant donor.

This chain uses TRBV9 with TRBJ2-7; no clear D gene. Germline CDR1 and CDR2: SGDLS and YYNGEE. The CDR3 extends over 15 amino acids. V lost 0 bases, J lost 0 bases, and 10 bases lay in between. CDR3 sequence reads: CASSVEGSNSYEQYF. Here the CDR3 DNA reads TGTGCCAGCAGCGTAGAGGGCAGTAACTCCTACGAGCAGTACTTC.

This clonotype was detected a few times. CDR3 sequence reads: CSAGQTGYTGELFF. CDR3 nucleotides: TGCAGTGCTGGTCAGACAGGGTACACCGGGGAGCTGTTTTTT. The J gene is TRBJ2-2, the V gene TRBV20-1; 7 nucleotides align to TRBD1. Trimming took 5 bases from V and 3 from J; bases not matched to a gene: 6. This CDR3 has 14 residues. Germline CDR1 reads DFQATT; CDR2 reads SNEGSKA (reference sequence).

This clonotype was counted between two and nine times. The chain couples TRBV27 to TRBJ1-2; 7 positions match TRBD1. Looked up from germline, CDR1 is MNHEY and CDR2 is SMNVEV (reference sequence). This CDR3 has 12 residues. V shed 6 bases, J shed 6 bases, and the junction held 4 bases outside the gene matches. For the CDR3, the DNA is TGTGCCAGCAGGAGGGGGCAGGATGGCTACACCTTC. The encoded protein is CASRRGQDGYTF.

The chain uses TRBV9 and TRBJ1-1, with D possibly matching TRBD1 (6 bases). Trimming pared 3 bases from V and 4 bases from J, leaving 13 bases between. Germline V gene sequence: CDR1 SGDLS, CDR2 YYNGEE. The CDR3 has 14 amino acids. The CDR3 sequence: CASSAQGIATEAFF. CDR3 nucleotide sequence: TGTGCCAGCAGCGCGCAGGGGATAGCCACTGAAGCTTTCTTT.

The gene calls are TRBV25-1 and TRBJ2-7; tentative D call: TRBD1 (6 bases). The V end was cut by 3 bases, the J end by 1 base, with 16 bases between. This CDR3 spans 16 amino acids. Germline V gene lookup returns CDR1 MGHDK and CDR2 SYGVNS. In DNA form, the CDR3 reads TGTGCCAGCAGTGATCCCACCAGGGGCAGTTCCTACGAGCAGTACTTC. Encoded protein: CASSDPTRGSSYEQYF.

This clonotype was counted a few times. In nucleotides, the CDR3 is TGTGCCAGCAGTTACCCCGGGAATCAGCCCCAGCATTTT. It yields the protein CASSYPGNQPQHF. This sequence joins TRBV6-6 and TRBJ1-5, with D unclear. The germline gives CDR1 MNHNY, CDR2 SVGAGI (reference sequence). The CDR3 totals 13 residues. The V end lost 2 bases, the J end lost 4 bases, and 6 bases lay between the germline ends.

This chain links TRBV10-3 with TRBJ2-6; D is uncertain. The CDR3 runs 13 residues. The V gene lost 7 bases and the J gene lost 0 bases, with 4 bases spanning the gap. Per the germline V gene, CDR1 is ENHRY and CDR2 is SYGVKD. The CDR3 loop is CAIKPSGANVLTF. The CDR3 nucleotides are TGTGCCATCAAGCCCTCTGGGGCCAACGTCCTGACTTTC.

This clonotype was detected many times. This chain connects TRBV10-3 to TRBJ2-1; 10 nucleotides line up with TRBD2. CDR3 length equals 16 residues. After removal of 2 bases from V and 7 bases from J, the junction contained 8 bases not matched to a gene. The germline V gene encodes CDR1 ENHRY and CDR2 SYGVKD. The CDR3 DNA reads as TGTGCCATCAGTGAGAGGGGACTAGCGTTGGGGAATGAGCAGTTCTTC. Translated: CAISERGLALGNEQFF.

The V and J genes are TRBV7-9 and TRBJ2-7; tentatively, D is TRBD1 (5 bases). This CDR3 is 15 amino acids long. Germline V CDR1 and CDR2: SEHNR, FQNEAQ (reference sequence). The V and J ends lost 5 bases and 2 bases respectively, with 16 bases between them. CDR3 DNA: TGTGCCAGCAGCGCAGTGCCAGGGCCCACCTACGAGCAGTACTTC. Its protein is CASSAVPGPTYEQYF.

This clonotype occurred a few times. V usage is TRBV5-1 and J usage is TRBJ2-5; TRBD2 agrees at 15 bases. CDR1 SGHRS and CDR2 YFSETQ come from the germline V gene. V trimming: 4 bases; J trimming: 0 bases; junction bases outside the gene matches: 4. CDR3 length: 17 residues. The CDR3 DNA reads TGCGCCAGCAGCCCTGGACTAGCGGGGGGGAACCAAGAGACCCAGTACTTC. The encoded protein is CASSPGLAGGNQETQYF.

This clonotype was picked up a small number of times. At one of its ends the junction is not consistent with the germline gene, which may arise from a read error. V and J are TRBV6-2 or TRBV6-3 and TRBJ2-5; TRBD2 agrees at 7 bases. Germline CDR1 is MNHEY and CDR2 is SVGEGT. The CDR3 loop spans 16 amino acids. The CDR3: CASSYLGLQWAEAQYF. DNA of the CDR3: TGTGCCAGCAGTTACTTGGGACTACAGTGGGCAGAGGCCCAGTACTTC.

The chain couples TRBV4-1 to TRBJ1-2; 9 nucleotides line up with TRBD1. Germline V gives CDR1 MGHRA, CDR2 YSYEKL. V shed 3 bases, J shed 8 bases, and the junction held 7 bases outside the gene matches. The CDR3 spans 14 residues. CDR3 in DNA: TGCGCCAGCAGCCAGCCCGGGACAGGGAACGGCTACACCTTC. This gives the protein CASSQPGTGNGYTF.

The CDR3 region is CASSLRGRRDNEQFF. CDR3 coding DNA: TGTGCCAGCAGCTTACGAGGACGGAGGGACAATGAGCAGTTCTTC. The V gene is TRBV7-2, the J gene TRBJ2-1; D possibly corresponds to TRBD2 (6 bases). V was shortened by 2 bases and J by 5 bases, with 13 bases between the two germline ends. The CDR3 loop spans 15 amino acids. The germline gives CDR1 SGHTA, CDR2 FQGNSA.

This clonotype was seen more than once but under ten times. The CDR3 protein is CASSSGVALNTGELFF. In DNA, the CDR3 is TGTGCCAGCAGTTCGGGCGTAGCCTTGAACACCGGGGAGCTGTTTTTT. The chain combines TRBV12-3 or TRBV12-4 with TRBJ2-2; D is ambiguous. Deletions cut 4 bases from V and 1 base from J, with 13 bases between. The length of the CDR3 is 16 residues.

Turning to this clonotype: A junction boundary mismatches the germline segment, possibly from a read error. V and J are TRBV12-3 or TRBV12-4 and TRBJ2-4, with 9 nucleotides matching TRBD1. The CDR3 contains 14 residues. The CDR3 DNA sequence: TGTGCCAGCAGCTTAGGACAGGGGAGGGACATTCAGTACTTC. The encoded protein is CASSLGQGRDIQYF.

This clonotype was recorded a few times. The chain links TRBV24-1 to TRBJ2-1; TRBD2 matches at 7 bases. V was pared by 0 bases and J by 15 bases, with 4 bases of the junction left unmatched. CDR1 and CDR2 from the germline V gene are KGHDR and SFDVKD. The CDR3 contains 12 residues. The CDR3 loop is CATSDLGLERFF. For the CDR3, the DNA is TGTGCCACCAGTGATTTGGGACTAGAGAGGTTCTTC.

This clonotype occurred a few times. This chain uses TRBV29-1 with TRBJ2-1, with D perhaps matching TRBD1 (5 bases). Deletions cut 0 bases from V and 4 bases from J, with 7 bases between. CDR1 is SQVTM and CDR2 is ANQGSEA in the germline V gene. The CDR3 sequence is 13 residues long. The CDR3 DNA follows: TGCAGCGTTGAAGATAGGGGTTACAATGAGCAGTTCTTC. This translates into CSVEDRGYNEQFF.

The chain joins TRBV11-2 to TRBJ2-1, with a possible D match to TRBD2 (5 bases). V lost 1 base and J lost 4, with 20 bases in between. This CDR3 spans 18 amino acids. CDR1 and CDR2 from the germline V gene are SGHAT and FQNNGV. This CDR3 is CASSLGASGWPLYNEQFF. The CDR3 bases are TGTGCCAGCAGCTTAGGGGCGTCGGGATGGCCCCTTTACAATGAGCAGTTCTTC.

The chain uses TRBV20-1 and TRBJ2-3; D gene uncertain. Germline values: CDR1 DFQATT, CDR2 SNEGSKA (reference sequence). V was clipped by 3 bases and J by 4 bases, with 11 bases between them. CDR3 length: 13 amino acids. CDR3 protein: CSASRATPDTQYF. For the CDR3, the DNA is TGCAGTGCTAGTCGGGCCACCCCAGATACGCAGTATTTT.

There are a few counts of this clonotype. V is TRBV29-1 and J is TRBJ2-7, with D tentatively TRBD1 (5 bases). The CDR3 runs 13 residues. The V gene's germline CDR1 is SQVTM and CDR2 ANQGSEA. Trimming shortened V by 1 base and J by 6 bases, and 13 bases separated the two germline ends. In nucleotides, the CDR3 is TGCAGCGTTGAAGGTCCCCAGGGATCCGAGCAGTACTTC. It translates to CSVEGPQGSEQYF.

This clonotype was observed a few times. The chain has TRBV2 and TRBJ2-7, with 11 bases aligning to TRBD2. This CDR3 has 15 amino acids. The germline V gene has CDR1 SNHLY and CDR2 FYNNEI. V shed 2 bases, J shed 2 bases, and the junction held 2 bases outside the gene matches. The CDR3 region is CASSEIAGGTYEQYF. The CDR3 nucleotides are TGTGCCAGCAGTGAAATAGCGGGAGGGACCTACGAGCAGTACTTC.

This clonotype occurred a few times. J is TRBJ2-7 and V is TRBV4-3, with TRBD2 identical over 14 bases. Per germline, CDR1 LGHNA and CDR2 YSLEER. V was pared by 4 bases and J by 5 bases, with 4 bases of the junction left unmatched. This CDR3 comprises 15 residues. CDR3 coding DNA: TGCGCCAGCAGCCGGTCGGGACTAGCGGGGGACGAGCAGTACTTC. It encodes CASSRSGLAGDEQYF.

A few counts support this clonotype. The V call is TRBV6-2 or TRBV6-3, the J call TRBJ2-1; D might be TRBD1 or TRBD2, each matching 5 bases. Germline CDR1 MNHEY, CDR2 SVGEGT. Trimming shortened V by 4 bases and J by 10 bases, and 11 bases separated the two germline ends. The CDR3 covers 12 residues. In DNA form, the CDR3 reads TGTGCCAGCAGTTGGGCGAGGGACGAGCAGTTCTTC. This sequence encodes CASSWARDEQFF.

The chain carries TRBV13 and TRBJ2-7, with D possibly being TRBD1 or TRBD2 (5 bases each). V was clipped by 6 bases and J by 3 bases, with 15 bases between them. Germline-derived CDR1 and CDR2 are PRHDT and FYEKMQ (reference sequence). The CDR3 is made up of 14 amino acids. The CDR3 DNA reads as TGTGCCAGCAGGGCCGGGACGGCAAGCTACGAGCAGTACTTC. Protein product: CASRAGTASYEQYF.

The rearrangement uses TRBV5-1 and TRBJ1-3, with D uncertain. Trimming removed 4 bases at V and 0 bases at J, with 11 bases between. Germline lookup yields CDR1 SGHRS and CDR2 YFSETQ. CDR3 length: 15 amino acids. The CDR3 DNA reads TGCGCCAGCAGCCAGGACGGGAGCTCTGGAAACACCATATATTTT. Translation: CASSQDGSSGNTIYF.

This clonotype came up a few times. The chain recombines TRBV11-3 with TRBJ2-1, with D unclear. The CDR3 contains 15 residues. Trimming stripped 2 bases from V and 0 bases from J, with 8 bases between. Germline V gives CDR1 SGHNT, CDR2 YENEEA. The CDR3 sequence: CASSLSSSSYNEQFF. As DNA, the CDR3 is TGTGCCAGCAGCTTATCCAGTAGCTCCTACAATGAGCAGTTCTTC.

This clonotype came up a few times. This rearrangement joins TRBV9 to TRBJ1-5, with no clear D. CDR1 is SGDLS, CDR2 YYNGEE, per germline. CDR3 length equals 14 residues. With 0 bases removed from V and 3 bases from J, the gap between germline ends came to 7 bases. The CDR3 region is CASSVGGDNQPQHF. For the CDR3, the DNA is TGTGCCAGCAGCGTAGGGGGTGACAATCAGCCCCAGCATTTT.

The V and J genes are TRBV18 and TRBJ2-3, with 9 bases fitting TRBD2. Germline assignment: CDR1 KGHSH and CDR2 LQKENI. Trimming removed 2 bases from V and 0 bases from J; junction bases left unmatched: 6. The CDR3 has 17 residues. CDR3 amino acids: CASSPNSGRPSTDTQYF. CDR3 coding DNA: TGTGCCAGCTCACCAAACAGCGGGAGGCCGAGCACAGATACGCAGTATTTT.

This clonotype was found many times. The chain recombines TRBV7-9 with TRBJ1-2; D gene unclear. V lost 4 bases, J lost 6 bases, and 6 bases lay in between. This CDR3 region has 11 residues. The V gene's germline CDR1 is SEHNR and CDR2 FQNEAQ (reference sequence). The CDR3 loop is CASSSSDGYTF. The CDR3 nucleotides read TGTGCCAGCAGCTCGAGTGATGGCTACACCTTC. The variable domain in full, with the rest retrieved from reference TRBV7-9 and TRBJ1-2, is DTGVSQNPRHKITKRGQNVTFRCDPISEHNRLYWYRQTLGQGPEFLTYFQNEAQLEKSRLLSDRFSAERPKGSFSTLEIQRTEQGDSAMYLCASSSSDGYTFGSGTRLTVV.

The rearrangement links TRBV27 to TRBJ2-7; TRBD1 agrees at 7 bases. Per germline, CDR1 MNHEY and CDR2 SMNVEV (reference sequence). V was clipped by 7 bases and J by 11 bases; unmatched bases: 11. CDR3 length equals 12 residues. DNA for the CDR3: TGTGCCAGCACCCTACGACAGGGAGTCAAGTACTTC. Encoded protein: CASTLRQGVKYF.

This clonotype was observed a few times. The chain is built from TRBV4-2 and TRBJ2-7; 7 positions agree with TRBD1. V shed 0 bases and J 4 bases; nucleotides not matched to a gene: 6. Per the germline V gene, CDR1 is LGHNA and CDR2 is YNFKEQ. The CDR3 has 15 residues. The CDR3 bases are TGTGCCAGCAGCCAAGATGGGTCGGGACAGTACGAGCAGTACTTC. Translated, it gives CASSQDGSGQYEQYF.

This clonotype was seen more than once but under ten times. The genes are TRBV5-1 and TRBJ1-5; no definite D call. V was shortened by 0 bases and J by 0 bases, with 7 bases between the two germline ends. There are 15 residues in the CDR3. CDR1 and CDR2 from the germline V gene are SGHRS and YFSETQ. CDR3 in amino acids: CASSLGQDSNQPQHF. The CDR3 DNA follows: TGCGCCAGCAGCTTGGGGCAGGATAGCAATCAGCCCCAGCATTTT.